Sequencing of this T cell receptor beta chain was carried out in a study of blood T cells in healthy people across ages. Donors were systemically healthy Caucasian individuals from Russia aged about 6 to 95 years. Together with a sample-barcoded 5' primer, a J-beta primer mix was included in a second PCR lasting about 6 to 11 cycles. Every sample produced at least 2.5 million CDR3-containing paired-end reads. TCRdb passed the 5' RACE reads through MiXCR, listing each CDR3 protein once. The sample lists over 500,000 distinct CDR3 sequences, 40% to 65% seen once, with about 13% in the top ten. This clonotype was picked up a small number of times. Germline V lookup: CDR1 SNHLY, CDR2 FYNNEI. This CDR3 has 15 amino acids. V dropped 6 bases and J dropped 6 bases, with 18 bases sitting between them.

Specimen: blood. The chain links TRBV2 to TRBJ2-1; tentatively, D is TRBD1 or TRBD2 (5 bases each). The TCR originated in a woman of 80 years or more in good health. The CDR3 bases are TGTGCCAGCAGGGGAGATTCAGGGTTCCCCAATGAGCAGTTCTTC. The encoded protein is CASRGDSGFPNEQFF.